This TCR beta chain came from a study of cytomegalovirus exposure and HLA in healthy donors. For this clone: Its matching antigen is unknown.

Study results and limitations: As was reported, the HLA-A and HLA-B alleles of most subjects were accurately predicted from TCR beta sequences. TCR beta V- and J-gene trimming, according to a later analysis, was linked to a missense DCLRE1C variant. Roughly even sequencing depth across donors was the assumption behind the presence/absence analyses.

Donors were ostensibly healthy at sampling, although undocumented immune exposures were probable. The PCR contained 60 Vbeta and 13 Jbeta primers. The method was immunoSEQ multiplex PCR; TCRdb's version includes in-frame clones alone and lacks a portion of them. The sample records approximately 160,000 clones, around 79% being singletons. The sample taken for sequencing was PBMCs. This clonotype originated in a man younger than 30 in good health and CMV-seronegative.

The DNA of the CDR3 is TGTGCCAGTAGTATGGTGGGAGAGCGGCGCACAGATACGCAGTATTTT. Translation: CASSMVGERRTDTQYF. The chain couples TRBV19 to TRBJ2-3; D possibly corresponds to TRBD2 (5 bases). The germline V and J ends were trimmed by 3 bases and 1 base, with 14 bases remaining between them. Looked up from germline, CDR1 is LNHDA and CDR2 is SQIVND (reference sequence). The length of the CDR3 is 16 residues.